This TCR beta chain was found in a study of blood T cells in healthy people across ages. PBMCs, at least 6.5 million per sample, were isolated. The extraction recovered at least 5.5 micrograms of total RNA per sample. This clonotype occurred a few times. What it binds is unknown. Findings and limits, study-wide: Unsorted PBMC material precluded a definitive naive versus antigen-experienced comparison.

Alongside a J-beta primer mix, a sample-barcoded 5' primer served in a second PCR lasting roughly 7 to 12 cycles. Using its own MiXCR run on the 5' RACE reads, TCRdb lists one record per CDR3 protein. The table shows over a million distinct CDR3 sequences, with approximately 59% occurring only once. The CDR3 contains 13 residues. Germline trimming cut 5 bases from V and 5 bases from J; bases unmatched to any gene: 4. Looked up from germline, CDR1 is SEHNR and CDR2 is FQNEAQ (reference sequence). The TCR originated in a man between 18 and 35 years old in good health. The sample taken for sequencing was blood. The chain recombines TRBV7-9 with TRBJ2-7; 9 bases agree with TRBD2. Here the CDR3 DNA reads TGTGCCAGCAGCGGGGGACTAGCCCACGAGCAGTACTTC. Translating it yields CASSGGLAHEQYF.